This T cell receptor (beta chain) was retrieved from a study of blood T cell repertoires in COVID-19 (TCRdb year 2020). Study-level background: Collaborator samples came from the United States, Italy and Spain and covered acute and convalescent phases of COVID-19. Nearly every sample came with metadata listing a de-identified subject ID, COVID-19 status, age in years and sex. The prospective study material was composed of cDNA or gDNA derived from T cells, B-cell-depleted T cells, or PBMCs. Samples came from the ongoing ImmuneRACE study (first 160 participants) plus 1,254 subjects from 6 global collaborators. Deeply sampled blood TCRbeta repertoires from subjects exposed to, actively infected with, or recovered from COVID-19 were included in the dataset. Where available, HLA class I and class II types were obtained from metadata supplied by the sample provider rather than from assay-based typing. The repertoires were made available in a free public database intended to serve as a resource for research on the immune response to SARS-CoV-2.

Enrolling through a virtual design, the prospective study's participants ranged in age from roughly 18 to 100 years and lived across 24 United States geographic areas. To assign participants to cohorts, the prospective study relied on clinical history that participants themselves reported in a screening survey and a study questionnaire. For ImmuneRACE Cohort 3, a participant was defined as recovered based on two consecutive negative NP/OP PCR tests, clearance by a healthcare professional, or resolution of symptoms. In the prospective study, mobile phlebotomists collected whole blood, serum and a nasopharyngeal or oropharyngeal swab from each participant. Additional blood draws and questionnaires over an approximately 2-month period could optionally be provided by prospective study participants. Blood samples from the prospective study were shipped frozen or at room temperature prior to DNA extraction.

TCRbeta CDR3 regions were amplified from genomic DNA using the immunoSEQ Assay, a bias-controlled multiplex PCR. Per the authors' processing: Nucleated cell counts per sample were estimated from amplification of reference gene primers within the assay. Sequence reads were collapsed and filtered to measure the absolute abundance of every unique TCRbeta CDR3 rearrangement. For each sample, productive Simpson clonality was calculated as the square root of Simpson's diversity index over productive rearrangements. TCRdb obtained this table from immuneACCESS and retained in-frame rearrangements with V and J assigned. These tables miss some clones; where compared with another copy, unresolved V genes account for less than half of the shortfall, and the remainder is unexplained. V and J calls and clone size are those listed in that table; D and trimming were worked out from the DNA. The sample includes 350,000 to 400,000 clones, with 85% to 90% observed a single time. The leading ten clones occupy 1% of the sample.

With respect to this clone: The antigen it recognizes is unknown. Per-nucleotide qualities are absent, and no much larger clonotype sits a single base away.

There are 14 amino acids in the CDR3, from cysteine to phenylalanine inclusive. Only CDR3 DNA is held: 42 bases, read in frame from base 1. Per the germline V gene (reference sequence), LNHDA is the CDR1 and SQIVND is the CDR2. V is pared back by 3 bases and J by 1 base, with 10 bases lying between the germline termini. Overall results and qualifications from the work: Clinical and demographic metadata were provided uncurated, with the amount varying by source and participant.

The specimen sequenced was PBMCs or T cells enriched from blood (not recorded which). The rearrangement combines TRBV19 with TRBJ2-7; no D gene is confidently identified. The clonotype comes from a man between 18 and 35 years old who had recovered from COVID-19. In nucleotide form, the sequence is TGTGCCAGTAGTATCGGCGGCCTGTCCTACGAGCAGTACTTC. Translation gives CASSIGGLSYEQYF.